This TCR beta chain was identified during a study of blood T cell repertoires in COVID-19 (dated by TCRdb to 2020 to 2022). About the investigation overall: Samples covering the acute and convalescent phases of COVID-19 were provided by collaborators in the United States, Italy and Spain. The material from the prospective study consisted of cDNA or gDNA derived from T cells, B-cell-depleted T cells, or PBMCs. Deeply sampled blood TCRbeta repertoires from subjects exposed to, actively infected with, or recovered from COVID-19 were included in the dataset. The repertoires were made available in a free public database intended to serve as a resource for research on the immune response to SARS-CoV-2. Samples came from the ongoing ImmuneRACE study (first 160 participants) plus 1,254 subjects from 6 global collaborators. Sample metadata almost always included a de-identified subject ID, COVID-19 status, age in years and sex. Where available, HLA class I and class II types were obtained from metadata supplied by the sample provider rather than from assay-based typing.

Study-level results and caveats: How much clinical and demographic metadata was included differed by source and by participant, and the metadata was provided uncurated.

TCRbeta CDR3 regions were amplified from genomic DNA using the immunoSEQ Assay, a bias-controlled multiplex PCR. The paper's data handling went like this. The number of nucleated cells in each sample was estimated from the amplification of reference gene primers within the assay. To quantify the absolute abundance of each unique TCRbeta CDR3 rearrangement, sequence reads were collapsed and filtered. For each sample, productive Simpson clonality was calculated by taking the square root of Simpson's diversity index across productive rearrangements. The source is immuneACCESS, and TCRdb retained only in-frame sequences with V and J called. Part of the clones is not carried over; for the studies checked, unresolved V genes explain less than half of this, and the remainder is unexplained. From that table come the V and J calls and clone size; the DNA was used to work out D and trimming. The sample data list 130,000 or so clones, and roughly four fifths of these were observed just once. In total, the top ten clones hold under 14% of the sample.

To note about this clone: The antigen it recognizes is unknown. No much larger clonotype is one base removed from it; base qualities were not supplied.

Each collaborating institution followed its own protocols to collect whole blood in K2EDTA tubes. For TCRbeta analysis, collaborators shipped samples in one of three forms: frozen whole blood, isolated PBMCs, or DNA extracted from either of those sample types. This clonotype was obtained from a human donor in a cohort sampled during active COVID-19. The sequenced material came from peripheral blood.

At the DNA level, the sequence is TGTGCCAGCAGCCCCTTCCAGGGGGCTCGGGAAAAACTGTTTTTT. This is translated as CASSPFQGAREKLFF. The chain joins TRBV7-9 to TRBJ1-4, and 8 junction bases match TRBD1. The CDR3 measures 15 amino acids from cysteine to phenylalanine. Just the 45-base CDR3 DNA is kept, in frame starting at base 1. Trimming takes 5 bases off V and 8 bases off J; junction bases not matched to a gene: 10. Sequences SEHNR (CDR1) and FQNEAQ (CDR2) are obtained from the germline V gene (reference sequence).